Shown below are 8 T cell receptor beta chains from a single sample sequenced in a study of shared clonotypes between healthy human individuals. Only in-frame clones appear in the TCRdb table, and some are missing; sequencing was by immunoSEQ multiplex PCR. The data contain about 2.2 million clones, around 93% of them seen just once; the ten biggest clones take up roughly 1.7%. The naive CD8 subset, CD45RO-negative cells positively selected for CCR7, excluded terminally differentiated effector memory CD45RA+ cells. Sequencing was done on a sample of naive CD8+ T cells from PBMCs. The receptor set was obtained from a man younger than 30 in good health. Some clones in this sample may be carry-over from other donors' samples.

V and J are TRBV9 and TRBJ2-1; 9 nucleotides line up with TRBD2. This CDR3 is built from 19 residues. CDR1 and CDR2 from the germline V gene are SGDLS and YYNGEE. V dropped 0 bases and J dropped 6; count of bases not matched to a gene: 16. The DNA for the CDR3 is TGTGCCAGCAGCGTAGCTACGGGGCGGGAGGGCCCTAAGATCAATGAGCAGTTCTTC. Its protein product is CASSVATGREGPKINEQFF.

V gene TRBV7-2 combines with J gene TRBJ2-2; D remains unclear. V was shortened by 2 bases and J by 5 bases, with 21 bases between the two germline ends. Germline V CDR1 and CDR2: SGHTA, FQGNSA. The CDR3 runs 18 residues. Here the CDR3 reads CASSLTRRRLSETGELFF. The DNA of the CDR3 is TGTGCCAGCAGCTTAACCCGCCGGCGGCTATCCGAAACCGGGGAGCTGTTTTTT. The full variable domain, in which reference TRBV7-2 and TRBJ2-2 provide the parts outside the CDR3, is GAGVSQSPSNKVTEKGKDVELRCDPISGHTALYWYRQSLGQGLEFLIYFQGNSAPDKSGLPSDRFSAERTGGSVSTLTIQRTQQEDSAVYLCASSLTRRRLSETGELFFGEGSRLTVL.

The V call is TRBV6-5, the J call TRBJ2-5, with D uncertain. CDR1 is MNHEY, CDR2 SVGAGI, per germline. The CDR3 totals 13 residues. The germline V and J ends were trimmed by 0 bases and 4 bases, with 6 bases remaining between them. The CDR3 here is CASSYSLRETQYF. For the CDR3, the DNA is TGTGCCAGCAGTTACTCGCTTCGAGAGACCCAGTACTTC.

The rearrangement joins TRBV5-1 to TRBJ1-1; no definite D call. Trimming took off 2 bases at V and 0 bases at J, with 20 bases between the two ends. The CDR3 sequence is 18 residues long. Germline CDR1 reads SGHRS; CDR2 reads YFSETQ. CDR3 sequence reads: CASSLEGVEAYLNTEAFF. As DNA, the CDR3 is TGCGCCAGCAGCTTAGAGGGTGTTGAGGCATACTTGAACACTGAAGCTTTCTTT.

This chain links TRBV25-1 with TRBJ2-7, with 11 nucleotides matching TRBD1. The CDR3 is 14 residues long. The germline V gene has CDR1 MGHDK and CDR2 SYGVNS. V shed 3 bases, J shed 3 bases, and the junction held 1 base outside the gene matches. Here the CDR3 reads CASSEGQGVYEQYF. The DNA of the CDR3 is TGTGCCAGCAGTGAGGGACAGGGGGTCTACGAGCAGTACTTC.

This chain connects TRBV6-1 to TRBJ1-5; D remains unclear. The CDR3 has 14 residues. Trimming took 1 base from V and 7 from J, leaving 11 bases between them. CDR1 and CDR2 (germline): MNHNS, SASEGT. The CDR3 DNA reads TGTGCCAGCAGTGAAGGGGAAGTGGGACAGCCCCAGCATTTT. Amino acid sequence: CASSEGEVGQPQHF.

The rearrangement uses TRBV27 and TRBJ1-2; tentatively, D is TRBD1 (6 bases). Trimming took off 7 bases at V and 0 bases at J, with 18 bases between the two ends. The CDR3 is 16 residues long. CDR1 is MNHEY, CDR2 SMNVEV, per germline (reference sequence). In nucleotides, the CDR3 is TGTGCCAGCACCTCAAATGACAGGACCTCTAACTATGGCTACACCTTC. Its translation: CASTSNDRTSNYGYTF.

A remark on this clone: Other DNA sequences from this sample encode an identical CDR3 as well. This chain connects TRBV4-1 to TRBJ1-1; D unresolved. Per germline, CDR1 MGHRA and CDR2 YSYEKL. Between the trimmed V and J ends, which lost 4 bases and 0 bases, there was a span of 9 bases. The CDR3 covers 14 residues. CDR3 amino acids: CASSPGPLNTEAFF. The CDR3 nucleotides read TGCGCCAGCAGCCCCGGACCCCTGAACACTGAAGCTTTCTTT.